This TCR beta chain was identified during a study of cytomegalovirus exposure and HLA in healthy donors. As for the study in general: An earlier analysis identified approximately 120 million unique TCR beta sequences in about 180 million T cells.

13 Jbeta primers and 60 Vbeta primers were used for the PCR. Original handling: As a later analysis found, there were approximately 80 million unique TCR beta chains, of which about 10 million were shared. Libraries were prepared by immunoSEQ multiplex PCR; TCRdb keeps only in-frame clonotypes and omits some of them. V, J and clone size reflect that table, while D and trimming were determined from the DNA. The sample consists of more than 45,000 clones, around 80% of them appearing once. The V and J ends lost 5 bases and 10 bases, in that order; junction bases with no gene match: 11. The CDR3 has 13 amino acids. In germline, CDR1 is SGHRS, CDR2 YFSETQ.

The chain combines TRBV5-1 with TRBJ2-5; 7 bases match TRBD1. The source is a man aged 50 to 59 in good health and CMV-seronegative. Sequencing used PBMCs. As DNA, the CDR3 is TGCGCCAGCAGAGGGCCACAGGGGCCCGACCAGTACTTC. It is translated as CASRGPQGPDQYF.